Listed below are T cell receptor beta chains from one sample, sequenced in a study of breast tumors, draining lymph nodes, adjacent tissues. TCRdb called the multiplex PCR reads again in MiXCR, with one record for every CDR3 protein. The sample has 150,000 to 200,000 distinct CDR3 sequences, approximately 30% seen once; the top ten hold around 4.5%. The sequencing sample was made of axillary lymph node tissue. The receptors were gathered from a female donor with breast cancer. Some clones in this sample may be carry-over from other donors' samples. Both conserved end residues are trimmed from each CDR3. Each record gives: CDR3 protein, J gene, V gene, clone size. Only part of the rows carry a size: once, few, many, or a class if the clone is expanded.

ASSEETGAKTF,TRBJ1-1,TRBV25-1,.
ATGGSGSSDTQY,TRBJ2-3,TRBV15,many
ASSPGIEAGQY,TRBJ2-7,TRBV7-7,.
ASSTEGWRGVPGTQY,TRBJ2-3,TRBV11-3,many
SAMPPRDSPSKTQY,TRBJ2-5,TRBV20-1,many
ASSSREGSWDTDTQY,TRBJ2-3,TRBV7-9,.
ASFDRGDTDTQY,TRBJ2-3,TRBV2,.
ASSPGQTTGVLT,TRBJ2-6,TRBV11-3,many
ASSSQEGRGYT,TRBJ1-2,TRBV5-1,many
ATSAPGGTYGYT,TRBJ1-2,TRBV24-1,many
SASLQGGNTWANVLT,TRBJ2-6,TRBV20-1,.
ASTRRRQGWGYT,TRBJ1-2,TRBV6-2/TRBV6-3,.
ASSAQGLINEKLF,TRBJ1-4,TRBV9,many
ASSQDRQHRYTGELF,TRBJ2-2,TRBV4-1,.
ASSGRTGNQPQH,TRBJ1-5,TRBV6-1,many
ASSVVGELF,TRBJ2-2,TRBV9,.
ASSPLTSYGYT,TRBJ1-2,TRBV18,.
ASSSDSAEAF,TRBJ1-1,TRBV7-8,.
ASSSSGSGANVLT,TRBJ2-6,TRBV6-6,.
ASSRRAGGSQSYEQY,TRBJ2-7,TRBV7-6,many
ASSKTSGGQETQY,TRBJ2-5,TRBV5-1,.
ASSHVRWTSGMEEQF,TRBJ2-1,TRBV4-1,few
ASNDFPGELF,TRBJ2-2,TRBV3-1,many
ATAWDFLGLIGYT,TRBJ1-2,TRBV24-1,many
ATSRDGGAATDTQF,TRBJ2-1,TRBV15,.
ASSLLGGEDTQY,TRBJ2-3,TRBV2,many
ASSSRTGTGRNYGYT,TRBJ1-2,TRBV27,few
ASSWLRAGGANTGELF,TRBJ2-2,TRBV2,many
ASSLSRSSGYEQY,TRBJ2-7,TRBV11-2,many
ASSVAQYQETQS,TRBJ2-5,TRBV9,few
ASSATSGAKETQY,TRBJ2-5,TRBV18,many
ASSYAASTF,TRBJ2-1,TRBV2,many
ASDRDNYGYTIY,TRBJ1-3,TRBV6-6,.
ASSPTSSYYNEQF,TRBJ2-1,TRBV5-1,.
ASSEIEFGQKLF,TRBJ1-4,TRBV6-1,many
SAPREEGWVENIQC,TRBJ2-4,TRBV20-1,.
ASSHYREAQGAPEAF,TRBJ1-1,TRBV14,.
AWSVRGEETQY,TRBJ2-5,TRBV30,many
ASSQVKSRRLDEQY,TRBJ2-7,TRBV4-2,many
AISERDTTTNEKLF,TRBJ1-4,TRBV10-3,.
ASSGSPAGGGAETQY,TRBJ2-3,TRBV9,.
AISRLGSSTDTQY,TRBJ2-3,TRBV10-3,many
ASSLRQQGISGGTQY,TRBJ2-3,TRBV11-2,many
ASRTSGVVHPYEQY,TRBJ2-7,TRBV7-9,.
AWSVQGDYGYT,TRBJ1-2,TRBV30,many
ASSSTYGRTTYNEQF,TRBJ2-1,TRBV16,.
ASSFGRTIFNYGYT,TRBJ1-2,TRBV12-3/TRBV12-4,many
ASSSGRGEKLF,TRBJ1-4,TRBV7-9,.
ASSDAGGAVTEAF,TRBJ1-1,TRBV6-6,.
ASSPGGWSGKETQY,TRBJ2-5,TRBV7-8,.
ASSVAAWVTGEEKLF,TRBJ1-4,TRBV9,many
ASSRGAGGETQY,TRBJ2-5,TRBV11-3,many
SAQRQGASETQY,TRBJ2-5,TRBV20-1,.
ASGTSGTGELF,TRBJ2-2,TRBV11-2,many
SARDQLYEQY,TRBJ2-7,TRBV20-1,many
AGSQGYTAGGTYEQY,TRBJ2-7,TRBV4-1,.
ASSYNEFGEQF,TRBJ2-1,TRBV7-3,many